This TCR beta chain was sequenced in a study of blood T cell repertoires in COVID-19. At the level of the study: From the United States, Italy and Spain came samples of acute and convalescent COVID-19. In each case, the material was cDNA or gDNA derived from T cells, B-cell-depleted T cells, or PBMCs.

J was trimmed by 1 base and V by 0 bases; bases with no gene match: 3. Germline V gene sequence: CDR1 LGHNA, CDR2 YSLEER. The CDR3 totals 16 residues. Per the original methods: The authors estimated nucleated cell counts from reference gene primer amplification. Profiling relied on immunoSEQ multiplex PCR, and the TCRdb table lists in-frame clones only, not all of them. Clone size and the V and J calls come from that table; the DNA yielded D and trimming. The repertoire consists of 60,000 to 75,000 clones, with roughly 71% occurring once and the leading ten covering 6% to 7%. This receptor was identified in a woman aged 45-59 years with active or convalescent COVID-19. Sequenced: peripheral blood. The chain carries TRBV4-3 and TRBJ2-7; 10 positions match TRBD1. The chain's CDR3 is CASSQDRDRGSYEQYF. CDR3 coding DNA: TGCGCCAGCAGCCAAGATCGGGACAGGGGATCCTACGAGCAGTACTTC.